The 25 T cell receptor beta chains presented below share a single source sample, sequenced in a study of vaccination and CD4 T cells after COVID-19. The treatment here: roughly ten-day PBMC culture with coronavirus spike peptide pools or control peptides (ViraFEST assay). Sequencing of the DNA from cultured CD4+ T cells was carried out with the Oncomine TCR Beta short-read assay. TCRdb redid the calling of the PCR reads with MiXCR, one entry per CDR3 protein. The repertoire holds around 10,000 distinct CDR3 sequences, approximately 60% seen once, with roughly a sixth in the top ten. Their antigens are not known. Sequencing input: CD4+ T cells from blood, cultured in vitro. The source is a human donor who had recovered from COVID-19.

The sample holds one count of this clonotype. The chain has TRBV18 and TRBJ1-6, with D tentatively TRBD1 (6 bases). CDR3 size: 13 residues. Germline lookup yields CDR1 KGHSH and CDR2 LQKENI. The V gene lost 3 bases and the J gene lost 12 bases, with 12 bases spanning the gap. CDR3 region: CASSPNREGPLHF. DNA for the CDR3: TGTGCCAGCTCACCTAACAGGGAGGGACCCCTCCACTTT.

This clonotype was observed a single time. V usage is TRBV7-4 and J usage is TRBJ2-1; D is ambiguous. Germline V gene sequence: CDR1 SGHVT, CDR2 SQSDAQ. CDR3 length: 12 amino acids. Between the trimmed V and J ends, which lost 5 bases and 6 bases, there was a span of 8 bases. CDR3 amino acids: CASSVGPNEQFF. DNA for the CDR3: TGTGCCAGCAGCGTAGGTCCCAATGAGCAGTTCTTC. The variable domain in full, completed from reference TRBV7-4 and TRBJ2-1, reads GAGVSQSPRYKVAKRGRDVALRCDSISGHVTLYWYRQTLGQGSEVLTYSQSDAQRDKSGRPSGRFSAERPERSVSTLKIQRTEQGDSAVYLCASSVGPNEQFFGPGTRLTVL.

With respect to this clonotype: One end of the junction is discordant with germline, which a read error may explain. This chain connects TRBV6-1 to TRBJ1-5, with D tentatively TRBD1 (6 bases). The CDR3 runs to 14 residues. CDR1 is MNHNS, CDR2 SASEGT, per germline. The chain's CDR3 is CAGSIQGTNQPQHF. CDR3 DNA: TGTGCCGGCAGTATACAGGGTACAAATCAGCCCCAGCATTTT.

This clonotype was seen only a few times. The CDR3 loop is CASSKRIGRAPYTYNEQFF. CDR3 in DNA: TGTGCCAGCAGCAAAAGGATCGGGAGGGCCCCTTACACCTACAATGAGCAGTTCTTC. The chain links TRBV21-1 to TRBJ2-1; the D call TRBD2 from the table was never checked on the DNA. TRBV21-1 is marked as a pseudogene. The CDR3 contains 19 residues.

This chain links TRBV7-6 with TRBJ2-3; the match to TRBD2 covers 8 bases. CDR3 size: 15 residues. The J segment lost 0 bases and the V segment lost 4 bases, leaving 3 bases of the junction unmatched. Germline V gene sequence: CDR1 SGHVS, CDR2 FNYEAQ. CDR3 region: CASSSLAGSTDTQYF. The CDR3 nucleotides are TGTGCCAGCAGCTCATTAGCGGGGAGCACAGATACGCAGTATTTT.

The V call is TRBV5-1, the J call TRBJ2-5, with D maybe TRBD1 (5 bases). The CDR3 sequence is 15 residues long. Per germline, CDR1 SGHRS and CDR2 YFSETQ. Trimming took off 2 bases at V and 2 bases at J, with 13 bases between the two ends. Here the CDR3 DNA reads TGCGCCAGCAGCTTTCAGGGATTGAAACAAGAGACCCAGTACTTC. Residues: CASSFQGLKQETQYF.

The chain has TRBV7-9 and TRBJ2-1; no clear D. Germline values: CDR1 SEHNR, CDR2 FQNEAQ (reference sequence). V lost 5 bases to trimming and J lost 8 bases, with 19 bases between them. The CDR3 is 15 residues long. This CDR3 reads CASSRDSPVRDEQFF. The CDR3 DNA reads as TGTGCCAGCAGCCGAGACTCCCCCGTGCGAGATGAGCAGTTCTTC.

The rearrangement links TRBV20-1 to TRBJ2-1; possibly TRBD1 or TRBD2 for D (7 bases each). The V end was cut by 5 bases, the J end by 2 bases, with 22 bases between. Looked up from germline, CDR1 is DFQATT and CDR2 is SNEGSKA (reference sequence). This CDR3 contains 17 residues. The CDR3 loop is CSALGQGGARTYNEQFF. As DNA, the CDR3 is TGCAGTGCTCTGGGGCAGGGGGGGGCGAGGACCTACAATGAGCAGTTCTTC.

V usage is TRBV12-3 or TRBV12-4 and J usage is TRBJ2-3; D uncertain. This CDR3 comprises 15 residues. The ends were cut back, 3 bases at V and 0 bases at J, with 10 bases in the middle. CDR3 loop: CASSLRLPSTDTQYF. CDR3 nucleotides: TGTGCCAGCAGTTTGAGGCTTCCTAGCACAGATACGCAGTATTTT.

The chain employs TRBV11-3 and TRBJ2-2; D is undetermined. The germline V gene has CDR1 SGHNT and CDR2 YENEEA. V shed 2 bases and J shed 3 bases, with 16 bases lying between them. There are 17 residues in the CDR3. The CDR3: CASSLKVTDLYTGELFF. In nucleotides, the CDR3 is TGTGCCAGCAGCTTAAAGGTCACAGATCTTTACACCGGGGAGCTGTTTTTT. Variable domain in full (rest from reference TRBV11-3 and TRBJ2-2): EAGVVQSPRYKIIEKKQPVAFWCNPISGHNTLYWYLQNLGQGPELLIRYENEEAVDDSQLPKDRFSAERLKGVDSTLKIQPAELGDSAVYLCASSLKVTDLYTGELFFGEGSRLTVL.

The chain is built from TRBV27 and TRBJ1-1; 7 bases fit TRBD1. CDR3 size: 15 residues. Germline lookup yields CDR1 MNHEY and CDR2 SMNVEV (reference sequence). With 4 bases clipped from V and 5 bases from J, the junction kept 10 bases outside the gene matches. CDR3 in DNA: TGTGCCAGCAGTTCCTTGACAGGGTTGAGGACTGAAGCTTTCTTT. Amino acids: CASSSLTGLRTEAFF.

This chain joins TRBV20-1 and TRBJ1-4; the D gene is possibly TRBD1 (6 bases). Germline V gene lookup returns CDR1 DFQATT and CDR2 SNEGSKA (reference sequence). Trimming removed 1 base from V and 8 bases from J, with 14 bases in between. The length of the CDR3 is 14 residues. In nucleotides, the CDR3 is TGCAGTGCTAGAGGGGTGGGGGGCGACGAAAAACTGTTTTTT. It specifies CSARGVGGDEKLFF.

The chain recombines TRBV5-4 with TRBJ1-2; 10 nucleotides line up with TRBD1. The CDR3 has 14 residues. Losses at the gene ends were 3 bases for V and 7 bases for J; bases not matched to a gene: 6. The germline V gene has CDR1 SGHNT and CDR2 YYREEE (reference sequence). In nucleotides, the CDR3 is TGTGCCAGCAGCTCGGACAGGGGGATCAGTGGCTACACCTTC. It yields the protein CASSSDRGISGYTF.

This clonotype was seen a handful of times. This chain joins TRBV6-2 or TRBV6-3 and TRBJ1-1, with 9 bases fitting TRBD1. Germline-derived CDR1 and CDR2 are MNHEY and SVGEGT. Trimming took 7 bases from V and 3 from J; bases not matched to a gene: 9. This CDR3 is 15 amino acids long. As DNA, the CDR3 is TGTGCCAGCACCCCGTTTCGACAGGGGGACACTGAAGCTTTCTTT. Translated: CASTPFRQGDTEAFF.

As DNA, the CDR3 is TGTGCCAGTAGTGCACCCGGGACAGGGTTTCCAAAACTGTTTTTT. Amino acid sequence: CASSAPGTGFPKLFF. The genes are TRBV19 and TRBJ1-4; 9 bases map to TRBD1. The CDR3 is 15 amino acids. Per the germline V gene, CDR1 is LNHDA and CDR2 is SQIVND (reference sequence). The J segment lost 10 bases and the V segment lost 5 bases, leaving 11 bases of the junction unmatched.

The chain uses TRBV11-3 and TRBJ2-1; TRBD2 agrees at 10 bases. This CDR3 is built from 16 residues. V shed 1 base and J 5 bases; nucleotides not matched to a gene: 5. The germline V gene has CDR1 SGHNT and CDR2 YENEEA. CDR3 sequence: CASSLGRTSGNNEQFF. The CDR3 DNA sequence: TGTGCCAGCAGCTTAGGTAGGACTAGCGGCAACAATGAGCAGTTCTTC.

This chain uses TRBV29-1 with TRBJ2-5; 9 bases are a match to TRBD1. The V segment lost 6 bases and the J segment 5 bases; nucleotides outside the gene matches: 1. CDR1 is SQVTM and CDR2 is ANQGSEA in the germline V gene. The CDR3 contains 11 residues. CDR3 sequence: CSVGTGETQYF. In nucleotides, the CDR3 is TGCAGCGTGGGGACAGGGGAGACCCAGTACTTC.

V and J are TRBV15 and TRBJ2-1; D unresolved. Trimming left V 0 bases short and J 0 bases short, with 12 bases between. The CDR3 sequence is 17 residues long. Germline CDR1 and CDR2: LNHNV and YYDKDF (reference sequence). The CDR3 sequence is CATSRDSQRSSYNEQFF. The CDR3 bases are TGTGCCACCAGCAGAGATTCACAGCGTAGCTCCTACAATGAGCAGTTCTTC.

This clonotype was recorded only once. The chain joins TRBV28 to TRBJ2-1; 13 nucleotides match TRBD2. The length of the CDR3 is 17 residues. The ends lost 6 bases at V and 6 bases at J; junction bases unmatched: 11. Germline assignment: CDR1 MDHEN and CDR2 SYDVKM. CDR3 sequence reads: CASRGGLAGSGANEQFF. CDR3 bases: TGTGCCAGCAGAGGGGGACTAGCGGGAAGTGGGGCCAATGAGCAGTTCTTC.

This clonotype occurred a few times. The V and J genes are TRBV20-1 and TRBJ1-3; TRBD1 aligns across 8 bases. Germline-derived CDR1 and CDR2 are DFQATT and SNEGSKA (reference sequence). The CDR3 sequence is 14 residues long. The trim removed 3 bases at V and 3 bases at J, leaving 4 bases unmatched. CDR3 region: CSASQGAGGNTIYF. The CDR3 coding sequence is TGCAGTGCTAGCCAGGGGGCTGGTGGAAACACCATATATTTT.

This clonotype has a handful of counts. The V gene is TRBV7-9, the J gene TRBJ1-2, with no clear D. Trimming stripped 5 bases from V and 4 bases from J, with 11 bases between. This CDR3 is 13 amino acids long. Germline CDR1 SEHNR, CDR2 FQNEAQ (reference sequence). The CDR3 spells CASSIRELYGYTF. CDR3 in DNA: TGTGCCAGCAGCATCCGGGAACTCTATGGCTACACCTTC.

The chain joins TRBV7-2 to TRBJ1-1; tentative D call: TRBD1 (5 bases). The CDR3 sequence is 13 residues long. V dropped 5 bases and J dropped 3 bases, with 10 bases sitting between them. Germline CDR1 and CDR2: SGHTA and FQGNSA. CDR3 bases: TGTGCCAGCAGCGGACGAGGGGACACTGAAGCTTTCTTT. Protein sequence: CASSGRGDTEAFF.

CDR3 in DNA: TGTGCCAGTAGTCTTTCAGGCTCCTACGAGCAGTACTTC. It codes for CASSLSGSYEQYF. This sequence joins TRBV19 and TRBJ2-7; D ambiguous. CDR1 LNHDA and CDR2 SQIVND come from the germline V gene (reference sequence). Trimming shortened V by 5 bases and J by 0 bases, and 8 bases separated the two germline ends. There are 13 residues in the CDR3.

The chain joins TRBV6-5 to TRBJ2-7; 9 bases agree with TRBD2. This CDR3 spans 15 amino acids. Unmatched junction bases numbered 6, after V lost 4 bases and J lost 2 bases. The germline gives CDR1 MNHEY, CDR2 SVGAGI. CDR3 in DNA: TGTGCCAGCAGTTCCTTCGCTAGCGGGGCCTACGAGCAGTACTTC. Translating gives CASSSFASGAYEQYF.

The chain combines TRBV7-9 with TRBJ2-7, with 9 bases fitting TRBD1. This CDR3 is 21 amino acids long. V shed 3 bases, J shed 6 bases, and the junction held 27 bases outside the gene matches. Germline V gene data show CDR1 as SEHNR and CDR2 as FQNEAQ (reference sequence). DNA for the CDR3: TGTGCCAGCAGCTTTGGGCCTTTTAAGGGGGACAGGGCCCCTAAGGCCGTCGAGCAGTACTTC. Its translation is CASSFGPFKGDRAPKAVEQYF.